The 10 T cell receptor beta chains below come from one sample, sequenced in a study of cytomegalovirus exposure and HLA in healthy donors. The PCR contained 60 Vbeta and 13 Jbeta primers. TCRdb's table, derived via immunoSEQ multiplex PCR, lists solely in-frame clones and lacks some. The sample has tens of thousands of clones, less than 85% seen once. The source material was PBMCs. The receptor source for this set is a male donor in good health and CMV-seronegative.

The chain combines TRBV28 with TRBJ1-4; TRBD1 agrees at 10 bases. V was clipped by 6 bases and J by 8 bases; unmatched bases: 9. Per the germline V gene, CDR1 is MDHEN and CDR2 is SYDVKM. CDR3 length equals 15 residues. In nucleotides, the CDR3 is TGTGCCAGCAGAGCAGACAGGGGGCGTTACGAAAAACTGTTTTTT. Translated, it gives CASRADRGRYEKLFF. Full variable domain (missing parts from reference TRBV28 and TRBJ1-4): DVKVTQSSRYLVKRTGEKVFLECVQDMDHENMFWYRQDPGLGLRLIYFSYDVKMKEKGDIPEGYSVSREKKERFSLILESASTNQTSMYLCASRADRGRYEKLFFGSGTQLSVL.

V usage is TRBV18 and J usage is TRBJ2-5, with D possibly matching TRBD1 (5 bases). The germline V gene encodes CDR1 KGHSH and CDR2 LQKENI. The CDR3 has 14 amino acids. Trimming removed 0 bases at V and 3 bases at J, with 8 bases between. This chain's CDR3 is CASSPPGREETQYF. The CDR3 region has the DNA TGTGCCAGCTCACCACCCGGCAGGGAAGAGACCCAGTACTTC.

CDR3 DNA sequence: TGCGCCAGCAGCCAAGAACGGGGCAGGGGGCTCGAGCAGTACTTC. Translating it yields CASSQERGRGLEQYF. The V gene is TRBV4-1, the J gene TRBJ2-7; 8 positions match TRBD1. Looked up from germline, CDR1 is MGHRA and CDR2 is YSYEKL. The CDR3 loop spans 15 amino acids. The V segment lost 0 bases and the J segment 6 bases; nucleotides outside the gene matches: 7.

This chain links TRBV7-2 with TRBJ2-5; unclear D gene. CDR3 length equals 13 residues. Trimming took 3 bases from V and 6 from J, leaving 11 bases between them. CDR1 is SGHTA, CDR2 FQGNSA, per germline. The CDR3 DNA sequence: TGTGCCAGCAGCTTTCCGGGTATGAAGACCCAGTACTTC. Protein sequence: CASSFPGMKTQYF.

The rearrangement joins TRBV6-5 to TRBJ2-7; maybe TRBD1 (6 bases). Germline CDR1 and CDR2: MNHEY and SVGAGI. Trimming removed 0 bases from V and 4 bases from J, with 10 bases in between. The CDR3 has 14 residues. As DNA, the CDR3 is TGTGCCAGCAGTTACTCACAGGGAGATTACGAGCAGTACTTC. It specifies CASSYSQGDYEQYF.

V and J are TRBV29-1 and TRBJ1-1, with D maybe TRBD1 (6 bases). Deletions cut 1 base from V and 0 bases from J, with 15 bases between. There are 16 residues in the CDR3. The germline CDR1 and CDR2 sequences are SQVTM and ANQGSEA. The CDR3 DNA follows: TGCAGCGTTGAAGGGCTTAGTGGGGGCATGAACACTGAAGCTTTCTTT. This translates into CSVEGLSGGMNTEAFF.

The CDR3 sequence is CSARQVASYEQYF. CDR3 DNA sequence: TGCAGCGCACGACAGGTTGCATCCTACGAGCAGTACTTC. The genes are TRBV29-1 and TRBJ2-7, with D maybe TRBD1 (6 bases). V lost 7 bases, J lost 1 base, and 14 bases lay in between. The CDR3 sequence is 13 residues long. Per the germline V gene, CDR1 is SQVTM and CDR2 is ANQGSEA.

The chain employs TRBV11-2 and TRBJ1-1; D not certain. Between the trimmed V and J ends, which lost 4 bases and 5 bases, there was a span of 11 bases. The CDR3 is made up of 13 amino acids. Germline-derived CDR1 and CDR2 are SGHAT and FQNNGV. For the CDR3, the DNA is TGTGCCAGCAGCTCCCCGTGGGAGACTGAAGCTTTCTTT. It is translated as CASSSPWETEAFF.

The chain recombines TRBV2 with TRBJ2-7; D is possibly TRBD1 (6 bases). The closer fit of TRBJ2-1 to the DNA end suggests the J call may be wrong. CDR3 length: 12 amino acids. The germline CDR1 and CDR2 sequences are SNHLY and FYNNEI. The CDR3 sequence: CAIGQLSNEQFF. The CDR3, as DNA: TGTGCCATAGGACAGCTTTCCAATGAGCAGTTCTTC.

V usage is TRBV4-2 and J usage is TRBJ1-4, with D hard to call. The CDR3 is made up of 13 amino acids. The germline V gene has CDR1 LGHNA and CDR2 YNFKEQ. V was trimmed by 1 base and J by 7 bases, leaving 7 bases between them. CDR3 DNA: TGTGCCAGCAGCCAAGGGTCAGTTGAAAAACTGTTTTTT. This sequence encodes CASSQGSVEKLFF.